The following is a T cell receptor (beta chain) sequence with its context. If patients had autoimmune disease history or systemic immunosuppression, they were excluded. The entry originates in a study of OX40 agonist ivuxolimab in advanced cancers. Turning to the study itself: Allowance was made for prior anti-PD-1, anti-PD-L1 or anti-CTLA-4 therapy, and around 41% had some.

Per the germline V gene, CDR1 is SGHRS and CDR2 is YFSETQ. This CDR3 has 16 residues. V was cut by 3 bases and J by 3 bases, with 15 bases left in between. Produced via immunoSEQ multiplex PCR; TCRdb's table is partial and in-frame only. The sample holds around 66,000 clones, 80% to 85% seen once. Sequences were derived from CD4+ or CD8+ T cells sorted from blood, sampled in a trial of the OX40 agonist ivuxolimab. This clonotype was sampled from an adult with an advanced solid tumor such as melanoma, head and neck, liver or kidney cancer. This chain connects TRBV5-1 to TRBJ2-2; TRBD1 might be the D (6 bases). The CDR3 DNA sequence: TGCGCCAGCAGCTATCAACAGGGATGGGACACCGGGGAGCTGTTTTTT. This encodes CASSYQQGWDTGELFF. Filled out from reference TRBV5-1 and TRBJ2-2, the complete variable domain reads KAGVTQTPRYLIKTRGQQVTLSCSPISGHRSVSWYQQTPGQGLQFLFEYFSETQRNKGNFPGRFSGRQFSNSRSEMNVSTLELGDSALYLCASSYQQGWDTGELFFGEGSRLTVL.